This T cell receptor beta chain was observed in a study of post-analysis software for immune sequencing data. The TCR beta cDNA libraries contained unique molecular identifiers. TCRdb reprocessed the PCR reads with MiXCR, giving one entry per CDR3 protein. Among approximately 730,000 distinct CDR3 sequences listed, 30% were seen once. General study results and limits: Five or six TRBV segments, TRBV5-6, TRBV5-1 and TRBV20-1 among them, were found more frequent in patients than controls.

On this clonotype itself: Its antigen is unidentified.

The germline gives CDR1 MDHEN, CDR2 SYDVKM. CDR3 length: 13 amino acids. V was trimmed by 7 bases and J by 2 bases, leaving 11 bases between them. This rearrangement joins TRBV28 to TRBJ1-2; D unresolved. This receptor was obtained from a girl aged 10 to 17 with multiple sclerosis. Sequencing used blood. The CDR3 spells CASKVNGNYGYTF. CDR3 nucleotide sequence: TGTGCCAGCAAGGTCAACGGGAACTATGGCTACACCTTC.